One and the same sample provided the 10 T cell receptor beta chains below, sequenced in a study of T cells in Graves' hyperthyroidism and ophthalmopathy. Amplification of TCR beta CDR3 regions used RNA as the template. TCR CDR3 regions were first amplified by RT-PCR with HTBI primers. Each CDR3 protein gets one entry after TCRdb re-called the multiplex PCR reads with MiXCR. The top ten hold about a quarter of the sample, which has roughly 100,000 distinct CDR3 sequences, about half seen once. The sequencing input was blood. The receptor set was obtained from a man aged 35-49 years with Graves' hyperthyroidism.

The V call is TRBV7-6, the J call TRBJ2-5; D is possibly TRBD1 (6 bases). V was shortened by 6 bases and J by 0 bases, with 17 bases between the two germline ends. Germline CDR1 and CDR2: SGHVS and FNYEAQ. The CDR3 consists of 16 residues. The CDR3 here is CASREWRTDYQETQYF. The CDR3 DNA is TGTGCCAGCAGGGAATGGCGGACAGACTACCAAGAGACCCAGTACTTC.

This clonotype was seen only a few times. This sequence joins TRBV7-2 and TRBJ1-5; 7 bases agree with TRBD1. CDR3 size: 15 residues. Per germline, CDR1 SGHTA and CDR2 FQGNSA. V lost 1 base, J lost 2 bases, and 2 bases stayed unmatched. CDR3 DNA: TGTGCCAGCAGCTTAGTGGGGACAGGCAATCAGCCCCAGCATTTT. Protein: CASSLVGTGNQPQHF.

A word on this clonotype: This may be a read error: a much more frequent sequence differs by one nucleotide. This chain links TRBV13 with TRBJ1-1, with D possibly matching TRBD1 (6 bases). This CDR3 is 12 amino acids long. Per germline, CDR1 PRHDT and CDR2 FYEKMQ (reference sequence). Trimming cost V 10 bases and J 8 bases, with 17 bases left between them. CDR3 residues: CATVQGRLEAFF. CDR3 bases: TGTGCCACCGTACAGGGCCGTCTCGAAGCTTTCTTT.

This clonotype appeared many times. This chain joins TRBV12-3 or TRBV12-4 and TRBJ1-2; tentative D call: TRBD1 (5 bases). The V gene lost 3 bases and the J gene lost 6 bases, with 11 bases spanning the gap. The CDR3 sequence is 13 residues long. In nucleotides, the CDR3 is TGTGCCAGCAGTTTCCTCGGGGGGGATGGCTACACCTTC. Protein product: CASSFLGGDGYTF.

This clonotype occurred many times. The chain uses TRBV24-1 and TRBJ1-1; 11 nucleotides match TRBD1. This CDR3 is built from 15 residues. V trimming: 2 bases; J trimming: 7 bases; junction bases outside the gene matches: 5. CDR1 and CDR2 from the germline V gene are KGHDR and SFDVKD. The chain's CDR3 is CATSDSRTGGIEAFF. CDR3 DNA: TGTGCCACCAGTGATTCGCGGACAGGGGGCATTGAAGCTTTCTTT.

Points on this clonotype: One end of the junction does not line up with germline, which may come from a read error. The chain joins TRBV7-9 to TRBJ2-2; either TRBD1 or TRBD2 may fit D (5 bases each). This CDR3 is 15 amino acids long. The germline CDR1 and CDR2 sequences are SEHNR and FQNEAQ (reference sequence). The CDR3 region is CASSLASHGAGELLF. CDR3 nucleotide sequence: TGTGCCAGCAGCTTAGCTAGCCATGGGGCCGGGGAGCTGCTTTTT.

In its sample, this clonotype was seen many times. V usage is TRBV7-2 and J usage is TRBJ2-1; TRBD2 matches at 9 bases. The CDR3 loop spans 15 amino acids. CDR1 is SGHTA and CDR2 is FQGNSA in the germline V gene. V was pared by 5 bases and J by 6 bases, with 8 bases of the junction left unmatched. The CDR3 reads CASSPDSGSFNEQFF. CDR3 DNA sequence: TGTGCCAGCAGCCCCGATAGCGGGAGTTTCAATGAGCAGTTCTTC.

The chain has TRBV11-2 and TRBJ1-5; no definite D call. The germline CDR1 and CDR2 sequences are SGHAT and FQNNGV. The V gene lost 3 bases and the J gene lost 14 bases, with 8 bases spanning the gap. This CDR3 comprises 10 residues. The CDR3 DNA is TGTGCCAGCAGCTTTGGTTTGGAGCATTTT. Amino acids: CASSFGLEHF.

The CDR3 bases are TGTGCCAGCAGTGTATCTAGCGGGGGGAACGTTGGCTACAACACTGAAGCTTTCTTT. It is translated as CASSVSSGGNVGYNTEAFF. V is TRBV2 and J is TRBJ1-1; TRBD1 is a possible D gene (5 bases). The V end lost 4 bases, the J end lost 2 bases, and 26 bases lay between the germline ends. Germline CDR1 and CDR2: SNHLY and FYNNEI. The CDR3 has 19 amino acids.

This clonotype was seen repeatedly, ten times or more. The chain is built from TRBV12-3 or TRBV12-4 and TRBJ2-7; 9 nucleotides agree with TRBD1. This CDR3 is 14 amino acids long. The ends lost 8 bases at V and 5 bases at J; junction bases unmatched: 10. The CDR3 here is CASRAGTGSNEQYF. For the CDR3, the DNA is TGTGCCAGCCGCGCCGGGACAGGGAGCAACGAGCAGTACTTC.